This passage covers 5 T cell receptor beta chains from one sample sequenced in a study of blood T cell repertoires in COVID-19. Method: immunoSEQ multiplex PCR; TCRdb's copy keeps in-frame clones and lacks some. The sample carries 380,000 or so clones, around 90% recorded once. The sequenced sample was PBMCs or T cells enriched from blood (not recorded which). Every receptor here comes from a woman in her 40s with acute COVID-19.

J is TRBJ2-2 and V is TRBV2, with 9 bases fitting TRBD1. Germline V CDR1 and CDR2: SNHLY, FYNNEI. The CDR3 covers 14 residues. V was clipped by 6 bases and J by 6 bases; unmatched bases: 5. CDR3 bases: TGTGCCAGCAGGGCGGACAGGGGTGCCGGGGAGCTGTTTTTT. This codes for CASRADRGAGELFF. Drawing the rest from reference TRBV2 and TRBJ2-2, the complete variable domain is EPEVTQTPSHQVTQMGQEVILRCVPISNHLYFYWYRQILGQKVEFLVSFYNNEISEKSEIFDDQFSVERPDGSNFTLKIRSTKLEDSAMYFCASRADRGAGELFFGEGSRLTVL.

This chain connects TRBV18 to TRBJ2-1, with D tentatively TRBD2 (5 bases). CDR3 length: 15 amino acids. Deletions cut 4 bases from V and 1 base from J, with 11 bases between. In germline, CDR1 is KGHSH, CDR2 LQKENI. The CDR3 DNA follows: TGTGCCAGCTCACTACTAGTGCCTTCCTACAATGAGCAGTTCTTC. This gives the protein CASSLLVPSYNEQFF. Using reference TRBV18 and TRBJ2-1 for the parts outside the CDR3, the full variable domain is NAGVMQNPRHLVRRRGQEARLRCSPMKGHSHVYWYRQLPEEGLKFMVYLQKENIIDESGMPKERFSAEFPKEGPSILRIQQVVRGDSAAYFCASSLLVPSYNEQFFGPGTRLTVL.

The rearrangement joins TRBV2 to TRBJ2-3; D is possibly TRBD1 (6 bases). V dropped 2 bases and J dropped 6 bases, with 15 bases sitting between them. The CDR3 spans 15 residues. Germline V gives CDR1 SNHLY, CDR2 FYNNEI. The CDR3 region has the DNA TGTGCCAGCAGTGAACAGGTGGGGGCATTGGATACGCAGTATTTT. This sequence encodes CASSEQVGALDTQYF.

V usage is TRBV6-1 and J usage is TRBJ1-1; 7 positions match TRBD1. In germline, CDR1 is MNHNS, CDR2 SASEGT. CDR3 length equals 16 residues. Trimming cost V 1 base and J 5 bases; bases outside gene matches: 10. The CDR3 DNA is TGTGCCAGCAGTGAAGTTAAAGGGGGCTGGCGTACTGAAGCTTTCTTT. Translation: CASSEVKGGWRTEAFF.

The V call is TRBV9, the J call TRBJ2-5; a weak D match, TRBD2 (5 bases). Germline CDR1 SGDLS, CDR2 YYNGEE. The V end was cut by 1 base, the J end by 4 bases, with 20 bases between. The CDR3 extends over 17 amino acids. The CDR3 spells CASSVTSYPGIAETQYF. The CDR3, as DNA: TGTGCCAGCAGCGTAACAAGTTATCCGGGGATTGCAGAGACCCAGTACTTC.